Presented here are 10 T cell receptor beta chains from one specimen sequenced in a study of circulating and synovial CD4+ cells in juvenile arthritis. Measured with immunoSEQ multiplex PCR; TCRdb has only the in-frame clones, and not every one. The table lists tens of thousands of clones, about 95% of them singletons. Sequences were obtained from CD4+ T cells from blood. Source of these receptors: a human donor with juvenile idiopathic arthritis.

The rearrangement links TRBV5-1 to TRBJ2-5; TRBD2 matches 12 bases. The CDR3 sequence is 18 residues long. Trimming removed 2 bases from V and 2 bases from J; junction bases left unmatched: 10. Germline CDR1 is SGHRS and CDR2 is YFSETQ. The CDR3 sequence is CASSFGLAGGNKQETQYF. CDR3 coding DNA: TGCGCCAGCAGCTTCGGGCTAGCGGGGGGGAATAAACAAGAGACCCAGTACTTC.

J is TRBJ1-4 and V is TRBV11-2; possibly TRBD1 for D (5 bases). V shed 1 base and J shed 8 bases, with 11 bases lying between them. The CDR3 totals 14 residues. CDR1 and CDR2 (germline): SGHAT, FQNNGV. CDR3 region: CASSLVGEREKLFF. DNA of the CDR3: TGTGCCAGCAGCTTAGTAGGGGAACGGGAAAAACTGTTTTTT.

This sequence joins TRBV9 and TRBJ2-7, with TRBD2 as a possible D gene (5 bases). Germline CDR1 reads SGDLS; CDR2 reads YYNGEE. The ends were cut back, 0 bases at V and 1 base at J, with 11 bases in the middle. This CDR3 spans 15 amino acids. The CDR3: CASSVGPSGSYEQYF. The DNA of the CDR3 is TGTGCCAGCAGCGTAGGGCCCAGCGGTTCCTACGAGCAGTACTTC.

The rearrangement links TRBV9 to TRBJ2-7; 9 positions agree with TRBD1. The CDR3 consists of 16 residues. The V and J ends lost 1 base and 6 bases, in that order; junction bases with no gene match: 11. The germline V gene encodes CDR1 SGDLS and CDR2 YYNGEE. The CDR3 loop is CASSVRGDRALGEQYF. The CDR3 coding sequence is TGTGCCAGCAGCGTAAGGGGGGACAGGGCGCTTGGCGAGCAGTACTTC.

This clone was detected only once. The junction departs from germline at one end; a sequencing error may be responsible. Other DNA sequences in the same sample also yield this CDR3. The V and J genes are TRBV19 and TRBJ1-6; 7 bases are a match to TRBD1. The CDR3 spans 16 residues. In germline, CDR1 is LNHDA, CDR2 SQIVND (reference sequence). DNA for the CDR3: TGTGCCAGTAGGGACAGGCCTAGCTCCTATAATTCCCCCCTCCACTTT. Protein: CASRDRPSSYNSPLHF.

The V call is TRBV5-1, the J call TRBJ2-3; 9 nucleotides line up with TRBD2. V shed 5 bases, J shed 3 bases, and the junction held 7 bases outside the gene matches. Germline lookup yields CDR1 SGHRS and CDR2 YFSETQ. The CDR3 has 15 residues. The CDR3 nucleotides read TGCGCCAGCAGTGATGGGCGGGGGGGAACAGATACGCAGTATTTT. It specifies CASSDGRGGTDTQYF.

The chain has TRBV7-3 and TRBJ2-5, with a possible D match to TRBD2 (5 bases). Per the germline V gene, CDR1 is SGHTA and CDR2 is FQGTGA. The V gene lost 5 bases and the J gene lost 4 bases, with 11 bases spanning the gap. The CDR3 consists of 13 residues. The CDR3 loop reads CASSRFGVETQYF. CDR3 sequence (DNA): TGTGCCAGCAGCCGGTTCGGGGTAGAGACCCAGTACTTC.

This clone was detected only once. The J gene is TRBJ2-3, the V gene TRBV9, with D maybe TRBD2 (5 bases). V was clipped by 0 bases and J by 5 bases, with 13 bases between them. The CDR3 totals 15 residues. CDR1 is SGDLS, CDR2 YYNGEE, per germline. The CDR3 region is CASSVGGSSGDTQYF. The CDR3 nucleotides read TGTGCCAGCAGCGTAGGTGGGAGTAGTGGAGATACGCAGTATTTT. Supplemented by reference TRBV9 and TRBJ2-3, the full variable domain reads DSGVTQTPKHLITATGQRVTLRCSPRSGDLSVYWYQQSLDQGLQFLIQYYNGEERAKGNILERFSAQQFPDLHSELNLSSLELGDSALYFCASSVGGSSGDTQYFGPGTRLTVL.

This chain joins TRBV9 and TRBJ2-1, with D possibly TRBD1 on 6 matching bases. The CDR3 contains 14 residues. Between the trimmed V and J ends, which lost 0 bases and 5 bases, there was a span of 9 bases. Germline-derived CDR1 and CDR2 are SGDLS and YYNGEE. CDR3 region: CASSVGGGNNEQFF. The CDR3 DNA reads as TGTGCCAGCAGCGTAGGAGGGGGTAACAATGAGCAGTTCTTC.

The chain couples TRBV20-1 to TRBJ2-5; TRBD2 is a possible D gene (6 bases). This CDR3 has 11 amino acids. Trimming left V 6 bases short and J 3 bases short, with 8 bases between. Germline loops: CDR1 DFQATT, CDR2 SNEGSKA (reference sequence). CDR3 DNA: TGCAGTGCGTCGGGGGAAGAGACCCAGTACTTC. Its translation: CSASGEETQYF.